The rows below give T cell receptor beta chains drawn from one sample of a study of siplizumab effects on memory and regulatory T cells. Clones were sequenced by immunoSEQ multiplex PCR, and TCRdb holds only the in-frame ones, with some missing. Here the sample spans over 85,000 clones, 92% being singletons. Sequenced material: CD4+ T cells sorted from blood. Every receptor here comes from a human donor in good health. The CDR3 runs from the conserved cysteine through the conserved F or W. D genes are given only for firm matches. Clone size is given for some rows only: seen once, a few or many times, or a class if the clone is expanded.

CASSYSLSNQPQHF	TGTGCCAGCAGTTACTCGCTAAGCAATCAGCCCCAGCATTTT	TRBJ1-5	-	TRBV6-5	14	-
CASSSRPGPGQPQHF	TGTGCCAGCAGTTCACGACCGGGACCGGGTCAGCCCCAGCATTTT	TRBJ1-5	-	TRBV6-5	15	-
CASSYGRKTNTGELFF	TGTGCCAGCAGTTATGGACGGAAAACCAACACCGGGGAGCTGTTTTTT	TRBJ2-2	-	TRBV6-5	16	-
CASLTSGITYEQYF	TGTGCCAGCCTGACTAGCGGCATTACCTACGAGCAGTACTTC	TRBJ2-7	TRBD2	TRBV7-9	14	-
CASSFREIGAYEQYF	TGTGCCAGCAGTTTTCGGGAGATCGGCGCCTACGAGCAGTACTTC	TRBJ2-7	-	TRBV28	15	-
CASSPTFRFDEQFF	TGTGCCAGCAGCCCCACATTTCGATTCGATGAGCAGTTCTTC	TRBJ2-1	-	TRBV6-6	14	-
CASSTRQANTEAFF	TGTGCCAGTAGTACCCGACAGGCAAACACTGAAGCTTTCTTT	TRBJ1-1	-	TRBV19	14	-
CALQGLSGYTEAFF	TGTGCCCTACAGGGACTAAGTGGTTACACTGAAGCTTTCTTT	TRBJ1-1	-	TRBV30	14	-
CASSQTGQKRGEQFF	TGTGCCAGCAGTCAGACGGGACAGAAGAGAGGTGAGCAGTTCTTC	TRBJ2-1	TRBD1	TRBV28	15	-
CASSQAGPLRAYEQYF	TGTGCCAGCAGCCAAGCGGGGCCTTTACGGGCCTACGAGCAGTACTTC	TRBJ2-7	-	TRBV4-2	16	-
CASMGLGNNEQFF	TGCGCCAGCATGGGACTAGGTAACAATGAGCAGTTCTTC	TRBJ2-1	TRBD2	TRBV5-1	13	-
CASSSLAGYENEQFF	TGTGCCAGCAGCTCATTAGCGGGATATGAAAATGAGCAGTTCTTC	TRBJ2-1	TRBD2	TRBV7-9	15	-
CASSPSIQNTIYF	TGTGCCAGCTCACCGTCCATCCAAAACACCATATATTTT	TRBJ1-3	-	TRBV18	13	-
CASSLTRQGLAYEQYF	TGTGCCAGCAGCTTAACAAGACAGGGGTTGGCCTACGAGCAGTACTTC	TRBJ2-7	TRBD1	TRBV13	16	-
CASRPRGGTDTQYF	TGTGCCAGCCGACCGCGAGGAGGAACAGATACGCAGTATTTT	TRBJ2-3	-	TRBV6-5	14	-
CASSLGDSRSNEKLFF	TGTGCCAGCAGTCTCGGGGACAGTCGATCTAATGAAAAACTGTTTTTT	TRBJ1-4	TRBD1	TRBV9	16	-
CASSTKHDSGAFF	TGTGCCAGTAGTACGAAACACGACAGCGGAGCTTTCTTT	TRBJ1-1	-	TRBV19	13	-
CASSLNRASNEKLFF	TGCGCCAGCAGCCTGAACAGGGCTTCTAATGAAAAACTGTTTTTT	TRBJ1-4	-	TRBV5-1	15	-
CASSERENYGYTF	TGCGCCAGCAGTGAGAGAGAAAACTATGGCTACACCTTC	TRBJ1-2	-	TRBV10-1	13	-
CASNSRDRGSYEQYF	TGTGCCAGCAACAGCCGGGACAGGGGGTCCTACGAGCAGTACTTC	TRBJ2-7	TRBD1	TRBV6-1	15	-
CASSPRIAGVYEQYF	TGTGCCAGCAGCCCCAGAATAGCGGGGGTCTACGAGCAGTACTTC	TRBJ2-7	TRBD2	TRBV11-1	15	-
CASSTLGLKQETQYF	TGTGCCAGCTCAACCCTAGGACTAAAACAAGAGACCCAGTACTTC	TRBJ2-5	-	TRBV18	15	-
CASSNSWEQFF	TGTGCCAGCAGTAACTCTTGGGAGCAGTTCTTC	TRBJ2-1	-	TRBV11-2	11	once
CASSRDSRGDEQFF	TGCGCCAGCAGCCGGGACTCTAGGGGGGATGAGCAGTTCTTC	TRBJ2-1	-	TRBV10-1	14	-
CASRGLSSYNEQFF	TGTGCCAGCAGGGGACTAAGCTCCTACAATGAGCAGTTCTTC	TRBJ2-1	TRBD2	TRBV6-5	14	-
CASSSIIAPQETQYF	TGTGCCAGCAGTTCGATTATAGCGCCCCAAGAGACCCAGTACTTC	TRBJ2-5	-	TRBV6-6	15	-
CASSERSFGIGWETQYF	TGTGCCAGCAGTGAACGAAGTTTCGGGATCGGGTGGGAGACCCAGTACTTC	TRBJ2-5	-	TRBV25-1	17	-
CACGRSYNEQFF	TGTGCCTGCGGCCGCTCCTACAATGAGCAGTTCTTC	TRBJ2-1	-	TRBV30	12	-
CASSFSLGAGTSGRYEQFF	TGTGCCAGCAGCTTTAGCTTGGGGGCCGGGACTAGCGGGAGGTATGAGCAGTTCTTC	TRBJ2-1	TRBD2	TRBV7-8	19	once
CASSSGWARDTQYF	TGTGCCAGCAGCTCAGGTTGGGCCAGAGATACGCAGTATTTT	TRBJ2-3	-	TRBV5-5	14	-
CASSNQGSDAYEQYF	TGTGCCAGTAGTAACCAGGGATCGGACGCTTACGAGCAGTACTTC	TRBJ2-7	-	TRBV19	15	once
CASSLEGTRRDTQYF	TGCGCCAGCAGCTTGGAAGGGACTAGGCGAGATACGCAGTATTTT	TRBJ2-3	TRBD2	TRBV5-1	15	-
CASSSLGTRTDTQYF	TGCGCCAGCAGCTCCCTAGGTACCCGCACAGATACGCAGTATTTT	TRBJ2-3	-	TRBV5-1	15	-
CASRGQRQVDNEQFF	TGTGCCAGTAGGGGGCAAAGACAGGTAGACAATGAGCAGTTCTTC	TRBJ2-1	-	TRBV19	15	-
CASSTPKSEQGKSGYTF	TGTGCCAGCAGCACCCCCAAGAGTGAGCAGGGGAAGTCAGGCTACACCTTC	TRBJ1-2	-	TRBV11-2	17	-
CASSRDSTQYF	TGTGCCAGCAGCCGTGATAGTACGCAGTATTTT	TRBJ2-3	-	TRBV6-5	11	-
CASSPYGTLAGVGTDTQYF	TGCGCCAGCAGCCCTTACGGGACACTAGCGGGAGTAGGCACAGATACGCAGTATTTT	TRBJ2-3	TRBD2	TRBV5-1	19	-
CASSSPGDTTEAFF	TGTGCCAGCAGTTCCCCAGGGGATACCACTGAAGCTTTCTTT	TRBJ1-1	-	TRBV28	14	-
CASSEDLTSVGGYTF	TGTGCCAGCAGTGAGGACCTTACCTCGGTTGGTGGCTACACCTTC	TRBJ1-2	-	TRBV6-1	15	-
CASRGQQNTEAFF	TGTGCCAGTAGAGGGCAGCAAAACACTGAAGCTTTCTTT	TRBJ1-1	-	TRBV19	13	-
CASSQVAGAYNEQFF	TGCGCCAGCAGCCAAGTGGCAGGTGCTTACAATGAGCAGTTCTTC	TRBJ2-1	-	TRBV4-1	15	-
CASSLNSENEKLFF	TGCGCCAGCAGCCTTAACTCAGAAAATGAAAAACTGTTTTTT	TRBJ1-4	-	TRBV5-1	14	-
CASSGPLGANVLTF	TGTGCCAGCAGTGGGCCCTTGGGGGCCAACGTCCTGACTTTC	TRBJ2-6	-	TRBV2	14	-
CASRGFSFSDEAFF	TGTGCCAGCCGGGGGTTCTCGTTTTCCGATGAAGCTTTCTTT	TRBJ1-1	-	TRBV27	14	-
CATRSPGQQLGYTF	TGTGCCACCAGATCCCCGGGACAGCAATTAGGCTACACCTTC	TRBJ1-2	TRBD1	TRBV27	14	once
CASSISNEQFF	TGTGCCAGTAGTATAAGCAATGAGCAGTTCTTC	TRBJ2-1	-	TRBV19	11	-